The present T cell receptor beta chain was sequenced within a study of OX40 agonist ivuxolimab in advanced cancers. About the study: Males comprised approximately 81% of the group, whose mean age was roughly 60 years (range 23 to 79).

Here immunoSEQ multiplex PCR was the method, and the copy in TCRdb shows in-frame clones only, minus some. The sample contains approximately 58,000 clones, roughly 86% of which appear only once. V was shortened by 2 bases and J by 0 bases, with 8 bases between the two germline ends. This CDR3 comprises 14 residues. Germline V CDR1 and CDR2: MNHEY, SVGAGI. The sample in question was CD4+ or CD8+ T cells sorted from blood, obtained in a trial of the OX40 agonist ivuxolimab. The TCR was taken from an adult with an advanced solid tumor such as melanoma, head and neck, liver or kidney cancer. The chain carries TRBV6-5 and TRBJ2-7; unclear D gene. The CDR3: CASSYAAGSYEQYF. CDR3 in DNA: TGTGCCAGCAGTTACGCGGCCGGCTCCTACGAGCAGTACTTC.